The 5 T cell receptor beta chains given below trace back to one sample, sequenced in a study of shared clonotypes between healthy human individuals. Produced via immunoSEQ multiplex PCR; TCRdb's table is partial and in-frame only. The sample gives more than 550,000 clones, under 95% of which show up once; 20% to 25% is in the top ten. CD45RO-negative cells were positively selected for CCR7, leaving out terminally differentiated effector memory CD45RA+ cells. Sequencing was done on a sample of naive CD8+ T cells sorted from blood. All receptors derive from a man aged 25 to 45 in good health.

This chain uses TRBV5-1 with TRBJ2-1, with 9 bases that match TRBD2. CDR1 is SGHRS, CDR2 YFSETQ, per germline. Losses at the gene ends were 1 base for V and 4 bases for J; bases not matched to a gene: 6. The CDR3 is 16 residues long. CDR3 in DNA: TGCGCCAGCAGCTTGACAATGACTAGCGGTTACAATGAGCAGTTCTTC. Residues: CASSLTMTSGYNEQFF.

This chain joins TRBV7-2 and TRBJ1-4; 7 nucleotides line up with TRBD1. The V gene end was trimmed by 2 bases and the J gene end by 8 bases; junction bases not matched to a gene: 5. Germline loops: CDR1 SGHTA, CDR2 FQGNSA. The CDR3 sequence is 14 residues long. In DNA form, the CDR3 reads TGTGCCAGCAGCTTACTGGGACAGTCGGAAAAACTGTTTTTT. Its protein is CASSLLGQSEKLFF.

This clone has more than one count but fewer than ten. The J gene is TRBJ1-5, the V gene TRBV5-1; 8 bases are shared with TRBD1. After removal of 4 bases from V and 3 bases from J, the junction contained 6 bases not matched to a gene. The CDR3 consists of 15 residues. Germline V gene data show CDR1 as SGHRS and CDR2 as YFSETQ. The CDR3: CASSAGQGNNQPQHF. The CDR3 nucleotides read TGCGCCAGCAGCGCAGGACAGGGAAACAATCAGCCCCAGCATTTT.

The genes are TRBV7-9 and TRBJ1-4, with D tentatively TRBD1 (5 bases). V gave up 2 bases and J gave up 0 bases, with 10 bases separating them. Looked up from germline, CDR1 is SEHNR and CDR2 is FQNEAQ (reference sequence). The CDR3 has 16 amino acids. CDR3 in DNA: TGTGCCAGCAGCTTAAGCCCGGGGGCAACTAATGAAAAACTGTTTTTT. Translation gives CASSLSPGATNEKLFF.

This clone was seen only once. The chain combines TRBV7-9 with TRBJ2-7; no definite D call. CDR1 is SEHNR, CDR2 FQNEAQ, per germline (reference sequence). V was trimmed by 5 bases and J by 2 bases, leaving 13 bases between them. CDR3 length: 14 residues. The CDR3, as DNA: TGTGCCAGCAGCACGACACCTCAAACCTACGAGCAGTACTTC. Translated: CASSTTPQTYEQYF.